These T cell receptor beta chains were read from a single sample in a study of vaccination and CD4 T cells after COVID-19. A single record per CDR3 protein comes from TCRdb applying MiXCR to the PCR reads. The sample holds 20,000 to 25,000 distinct CDR3 sequences, around 40% seen once. Antigens for these TCRs are unknown. The sequences come from CD4+ T cells from blood, cultured in vitro, collected before SARS-CoV-2 vaccination. The receptors come from a human donor who had recovered from COVID-19. Both conserved end residues are trimmed from each CDR3.

v_gene: TRBV4-1; CDR3aa: ASSQVVGSHEQF
v_gene: TRBV2; CDR3aa: ASSVTLPVGTEAF
v_gene: TRBV28; CDR3aa: ASSLLGGLNTEAF
v_gene: TRBV28; CDR3aa: ASSLSRGRETQY
v_gene: TRBV28; CDR3aa: ASSRRDRMGSTDTQY
v_gene: TRBV19; CDR3aa: ASSTQGASNQPQH
v_gene: TRBV7-9; CDR3aa: ASSLGGLREPQH
v_gene: TRBV20-1; CDR3aa: SASGMNTGELF
v_gene: TRBV6-5; CDR3aa: ASSYGASGNTIY
v_gene: TRBV7-9; CDR3aa: ASSPDRVNTEAF
v_gene: TRBV30; CDR3aa: AWNRARGAF
v_gene: TRBV12-3/TRBV12-4; CDR3aa: ASSEQNQETQY
v_gene: TRBV6-1; CDR3aa: ASSPPTGSYEQY
v_gene: TRBV7-9; CDR3aa: ASSSRGPETQY
v_gene: TRBV6-5; CDR3aa: ASSYGLMAAGTDTQY
v_gene: TRBV6-1; CDR3aa: ASSGPGIGVQPQH
v_gene: TRBV30; CDR3aa: AWSQTGVSYNSPLH